The 21 T cell receptor beta chains below come from one sample, sequenced in a study of blood T cell repertoires in COVID-19 (TCRdb year 2020). Libraries were built with the immunoSEQ multiplex PCR assay. The table comes from immuneACCESS by way of TCRdb, which keeps in-frame sequences with V and J called. Part of the clones is missing from these tables; in studies checked, under half for an unresolved V gene and the rest for unknown reasons. Within this sample are 100,000 or so clones, with approximately 86% of them counted one time only. The ten largest make up less than 3.5% of the sample. The source material was peripheral blood. The receptors originated from a man aged 50 to 59 with active or convalescent COVID-19.

The chain combines TRBV28 with TRBJ1-2; D ambiguous. Trimming left V 2 bases short and J 1 base short, with 8 bases between. The CDR3 is 14 residues long. The germline CDR1 and CDR2 sequences are MDHEN and SYDVKM. The CDR3 here is CASSLGGDNYGYTF. The CDR3, as DNA: TGTGCCAGCAGTTTAGGCGGGGATAACTATGGCTACACCTTC.

Concerning this clone: Its ends do not fully match the called genes, so a read error is possible. The gene calls are TRBV15 and TRBJ1-2; TRBD1 agrees at 10 bases. The CDR3 is 12 residues long. Germline assignment: CDR1 LNHNV and CDR2 YYDKDF (reference sequence). The CDR3 coding sequence is TGTGCCACCAGCAGAGGGGACAGGGGCCGGGACTTC. Its protein is CATSRGDRGRDF.

The chain is built from TRBV28 and TRBJ1-6; no definite D call. The CDR3 sequence is 15 residues long. Trimming left V 2 bases short and J 0 bases short, with 5 bases between. From germline, CDR1 is MDHEN and CDR2 SYDVKM. Here the CDR3 DNA reads TGTGCCAGCAGTTTAGGGAGCTCCTATAATTCACCCCTCCACTTT. Its protein is CASSLGSSYNSPLHF. Full variable domain (missing parts from reference TRBV28 and TRBJ1-6): DVKVTQSSRYLVKRTGEKVFLECVQDMDHENMFWYRQDPGLGLRLIYFSYDVKMKEKGDIPEGYSVSREKKERFSLILESASTNQTSMYLCASSLGSSYNSPLHFGNGTRLTVT.

The chain couples TRBV5-6 to TRBJ1-1; D possibly corresponds to TRBD1 (5 bases). V was shortened by 2 bases and J by 4 bases, with 12 bases between the two germline ends. CDR1 is SGHDT and CDR2 is YYEEEE in the germline V gene. CDR3 size: 14 residues. CDR3 sequence reads: CASSFLGGVTEAFF. CDR3 nucleotide sequence: TGTGCCAGCAGCTTTTTGGGAGGGGTCACTGAAGCTTTCTTT.

The chain couples TRBV5-5 to TRBJ1-3; D remains unclear. Looked up from germline, CDR1 is SGHKS and CDR2 is YYEKEE (reference sequence). V shed 1 base and J shed 2 bases, with 10 bases lying between them. The CDR3 has 15 residues. The DNA for the CDR3 is TGTGCCAGCAGCTTGCTAGCACTAGCTGGAAACACCATATATTTT. This codes for CASSLLALAGNTIYF.

The chain joins TRBV10-1 to TRBJ1-6, with D unresolved. The length of the CDR3 is 13 residues. Germline CDR1 reads WNHNN; CDR2 reads SYGVQD (reference sequence). Trimming removed 5 bases at V and 8 bases at J, with 10 bases between. CDR3 in DNA: TGCGCCAGCAGTAACTTCGCGGATTCACCCCTCCACTTT. It is translated as CASSNFADSPLHF.

The J gene is TRBJ1-5, the V gene TRBV1; the table's D call of TRBD1 was not tested on the DNA. TRBV1 is marked as a pseudogene. There are 15 residues in the CDR3. The DNA for the CDR3 is TGCACCAGCAGCCAGGACAGCCGACTACCCTGGCCCCAGCATTTT. Amino acids: CTSSQDSRLPWPQHF.

The rearrangement uses TRBV14 and TRBJ2-5; 7 positions agree with TRBD1. The V gene end was trimmed by 0 bases and the J gene end by 4 bases; junction bases not matched to a gene: 5. The CDR3 has 15 amino acids. In germline, CDR1 is SGHDN, CDR2 FVKESK. CDR3 bases: TGTGCCAGCAGCCAAGATAGGGGGCCCGGAGAGACCCAGTACTTC. Residues: CASSQDRGPGETQYF.

V and J are TRBV6-5 and TRBJ1-4; no clear D gene. V lost 0 bases, J lost 4 bases, and 6 bases lay in between. The length of the CDR3 is 14 residues. Germline V gene lookup returns CDR1 MNHEY and CDR2 SVGAGI. The CDR3 DNA reads as TGTGCCAGCAGTTACTCACCACATAATGAAAAACTGTTTTTT. This encodes CASSYSPHNEKLFF.

J is TRBJ1-4 and V is TRBV19, with D perhaps TRBD1 (5 bases). Trimming shortened V by 6 bases and J by 6 bases, and 17 bases separated the two germline ends. The CDR3 covers 15 residues. Germline CDR1 reads LNHDA; CDR2 reads SQIVND (reference sequence). This chain's CDR3 is CASRGQRARYEKLFF. CDR3 coding DNA: TGTGCCAGTAGGGGGCAGCGGGCCCGGTATGAAAAACTGTTTTTT.

The chain joins TRBV7-2 to TRBJ1-6; perhaps TRBD1 as D (5 bases). The CDR3 is 15 amino acids. Germline assignment: CDR1 SGHTA and CDR2 FQGNSA. V was clipped by 0 bases and J by 10 bases, with 13 bases between them. CDR3 sequence: CASSLAGGRESPLHF. The CDR3 coding sequence is TGTGCCAGCAGCTTAGCGGGGGGGAGGGAATCACCCCTCCACTTT.

V is TRBV28 and J is TRBJ1-6; D call uncertain. V was pared by 3 bases and J by 5 bases, with 14 bases between. This CDR3 spans 16 amino acids. Looked up from germline, CDR1 is MDHEN and CDR2 is SYDVKM. Here the CDR3 reads CASSFSSGGNNSPLHF. CDR3 in DNA: TGTGCCAGCAGTTTCTCCTCGGGAGGGAATAATTCACCCCTCCACTTT.

The chain is built from TRBV12-3 or TRBV12-4 and TRBJ2-1; 9 bases line up with TRBD1. V was clipped by 5 bases and J by 7 bases; unmatched bases: 3. The CDR3 consists of 13 residues. This chain's CDR3 is CASSPGTGNEQFF. DNA for the CDR3: TGTGCCAGCAGTCCCGGGACAGGGAATGAGCAGTTCTTC.

The chain recombines TRBV2 with TRBJ1-1, with no clear D. V lost 7 bases, J lost 5 bases, and 14 bases lay in between. Germline V gives CDR1 SNHLY, CDR2 FYNNEI. The CDR3 runs to 13 residues. CDR3 sequence (DNA): TGTGCCAGCACACAGCCAGGAGGGACTGAAGCTTTCTTT. Translated, it gives CASTQPGGTEAFF. The entire variable domain, with the rest obtained from reference TRBV2 and TRBJ1-1, is as follows: EPEVTQTPSHQVTQMGQEVILRCVPISNHLYFYWYRQILGQKVEFLVSFYNNEISEKSEIFDDQFSVERPDGSNFTLKIRSTKLEDSAMYFCASTQPGGTEAFFGQGTRLTVV.

The chain recombines TRBV4-3 with TRBJ1-1; 9 bases fit TRBD1. V was pared by 4 bases and J by 0 bases, with 6 bases of the junction left unmatched. The length of the CDR3 is 16 residues. Germline V gene data show CDR1 as LGHNA and CDR2 as YSLEER. This chain's CDR3 is CASSPGTGSLNTEAFF. The CDR3 DNA sequence: TGCGCCAGCAGCCCTGGGACAGGGTCCTTGAACACTGAAGCTTTCTTT.

V and J are TRBV5-1 and TRBJ1-6; 8 bases align to TRBD1. Looked up from germline, CDR1 is SGHRS and CDR2 is YFSETQ. CDR3 size: 18 residues. V shed 5 bases, J shed 7 bases, and the junction held 17 bases outside the gene matches. The CDR3 region has the DNA TGCGCCAGCAGATCGGACCCAAGGACAGGGCTGTGGAATTCACCCCTCCACTTT. Protein: CASRSDPRTGLWNSPLHF.

The V call is TRBV27, the J call TRBJ1-2; 7 bases are a match to TRBD1. The CDR3 contains 15 residues. The germline V gene encodes CDR1 MNHEY and CDR2 SMNVEV (reference sequence). Trimming took 0 bases from V and 7 from J; bases not matched to a gene: 8. The CDR3 DNA is TGTGCCAGCAGTTTATCAGGAGGGGCAGGGGGTGGCTACACCTTC. Its translation: CASSLSGGAGGGYTF.

V gene TRBV28 combines with J gene TRBJ1-5, with D unclear. The CDR3 contains 15 residues. V was shortened by 2 bases and J by 0 bases, with 8 bases between the two germline ends. Germline CDR1 MDHEN, CDR2 SYDVKM. CDR3 loop: CASSLGGNSNQPQHF. The CDR3 region has the DNA TGTGCCAGCAGTTTAGGCGGGAATAGCAATCAGCCCCAGCATTTT.

With respect to this clone: Other DNA sequences from this sample encode an identical CDR3 as well. CDR3 sequence reads: CSARSGFEQYV. The DNA for the CDR3 is TGCAGTGCTAGGAGCGGATTCGAGCAGTACGTC. The chain carries TRBV20-1 and TRBJ2-7; D might be TRBD2 (5 bases). The germline V gene encodes CDR1 DFQATT and CDR2 SNEGSKA (reference sequence). V dropped 3 bases and J dropped 6 bases, with 9 bases sitting between them. There are 11 residues in the CDR3.

V and J are TRBV12-5 and TRBJ2-3; weak D call: TRBD1 (5 bases). CDR1 and CDR2 from the germline V gene are LGHNT and FRNRAP. With 1 base removed from V and 3 bases from J, the gap between germline ends came to 20 bases. This CDR3 has 18 amino acids. The CDR3 coding sequence is TGTGCTAGTGGTTTGGACTCCCTAGGGCCAGGGTGGACAGATACGCAGTATTTT. This gives the protein CASGLDSLGPGWTDTQYF.

This clone was counted only a few times. The rearrangement links TRBV3-1 (or the pseudogene TRBV3-2) to TRBJ1-3; D gene ambiguous. V was clipped by 4 bases and J by 0 bases, with 10 bases between them. Germline values: CDR1 LGHDT, CDR2 YNNKEL (reference sequence). The CDR3 has 15 amino acids. The CDR3 DNA is TGTGCCAGCAGCCCCGGTGCGGGCTCTGGAAACACCATATATTTT. It codes for CASSPGAGSGNTIYF.